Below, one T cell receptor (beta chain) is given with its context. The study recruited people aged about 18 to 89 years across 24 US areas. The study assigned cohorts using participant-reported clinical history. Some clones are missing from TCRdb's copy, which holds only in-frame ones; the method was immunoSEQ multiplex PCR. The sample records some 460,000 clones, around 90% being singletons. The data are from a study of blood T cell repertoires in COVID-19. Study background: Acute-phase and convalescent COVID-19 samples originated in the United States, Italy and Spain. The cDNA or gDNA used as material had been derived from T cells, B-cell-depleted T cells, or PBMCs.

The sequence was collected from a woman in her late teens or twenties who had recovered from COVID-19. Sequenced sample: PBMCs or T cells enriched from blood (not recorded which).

For the CDR3, the DNA is TGTGCCAGCAGTTCCCCCGGGAGCACAAGCACAGATACGCAGTATTTT. Translating gives CASSSPGSTSTDTQYF. The chain links TRBV6-5 to TRBJ2-3, with D perhaps TRBD2 (6 bases). The CDR3 totals 16 residues. CDR1 is MNHEY, CDR2 SVGAGI, per germline. V was pared by 4 bases and J by 0 bases, with 14 bases between.